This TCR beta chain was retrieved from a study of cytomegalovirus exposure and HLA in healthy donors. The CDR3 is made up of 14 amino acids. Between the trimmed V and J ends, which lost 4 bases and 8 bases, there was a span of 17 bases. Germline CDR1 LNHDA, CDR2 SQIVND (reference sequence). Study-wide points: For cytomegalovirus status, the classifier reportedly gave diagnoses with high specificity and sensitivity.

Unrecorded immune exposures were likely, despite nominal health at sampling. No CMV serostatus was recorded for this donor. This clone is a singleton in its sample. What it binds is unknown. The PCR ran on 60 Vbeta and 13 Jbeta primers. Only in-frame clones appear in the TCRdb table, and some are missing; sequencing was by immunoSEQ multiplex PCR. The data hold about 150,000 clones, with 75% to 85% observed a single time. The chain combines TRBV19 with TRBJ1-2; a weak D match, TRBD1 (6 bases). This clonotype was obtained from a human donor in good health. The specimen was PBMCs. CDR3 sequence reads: CASSTNRDTFGYTF. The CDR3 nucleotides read TGTGCCAGTAGTACCAACCGGGACACCTTCGGCTACACCTTC.